The 10 T cell receptor beta chains listed next were all sequenced from one sample in a study of human T cells and chemical hapten exposure (dated by TCRdb to about 2021). The sample's time point label is to be understood as: healthy volunteer bleed at 2 weeks. Unfractionated whole blood was collected in Tempus Blood RNA tubes, and total RNA was extracted from that blood. The method was RACE. The reads were generated on a NextSeq 500. TCRdb reanalyzed the raw reads on its own, using fastp at Q25 for trimming and MiXCR for clone calling, and kept in-frame beta chains. Rows are combined by CDR3 protein, so each entry shows the most common genes and DNA. This sample lists some 93,000 distinct CDR3 sequences; about 8.8% were detected once. 2.5% to 3% of the sample comes from the top ten. Input material: whole blood. These receptors were taken from a female donor in good health. Some clones in this sample may be carry-over from other donors' samples.

At least ten counts were recorded for this clonotype. The chain links TRBV6-5 to TRBJ2-1, with 7 bases fitting TRBD2. V trimming: 2 bases; J trimming: 2 bases; junction bases outside the gene matches: 6. Germline V gene data show CDR1 as MNHEY and CDR2 as SVGAGI. The CDR3 runs to 16 residues. CDR3 protein: CASSYEGGRPYNEQFF. CDR3 DNA sequence: TGTGCCAGCAGTTACGAAGGCGGGAGACCCTACAATGAGCAGTTCTTC.

This sequence joins TRBV6-6 and TRBJ2-5; TRBD2 agrees at 10 bases. Germline lookup yields CDR1 MNHNY and CDR2 SVGAGI (reference sequence). The CDR3 contains 15 residues. V was clipped by 7 bases and J by 5 bases; unmatched bases: 10. The CDR3 region is CASNNRAGGDETQYF. In nucleotides, the CDR3 is TGTGCCAGCAACAACCGAGCGGGAGGGGATGAGACCCAGTACTTC.

This clonotype was counted at least ten times. CDR3 loop: CSAGQGARTEAFF. DNA for the CDR3: TGCAGCGCTGGACAGGGGGCGCGAACTGAAGCTTTCTTT. The V gene is TRBV29-1, the J gene TRBJ1-1, with 11 bases matching TRBD1. Germline loops: CDR1 SQVTM, CDR2 ANQGSEA. CDR3 length: 13 residues. V lost 7 bases and J lost 5; bases outside the gene matches: 6. The full variable domain, completed using reference TRBV29-1 and TRBJ1-1, is SAVISQKPSRDICQRGTSLTIQCQVDSQVTMMFWYRQQPGQSLTLIATANQGSEATYESGFVIDKFPISRPNLTFSTLTVSNMSPEDSSIYLCSAGQGARTEAFFGQGTRLTVV.

This clonotype was found many times. CDR3 sequence reads: CSVGRAQETQYF. The CDR3 DNA sequence: TGCAGCGTTGGAAGGGCCCAAGAGACCCAGTACTTC. This chain connects TRBV29-1 to TRBJ2-5; D is uncertain. Germline loops: CDR1 SQVTM, CDR2 ANQGSEA. This CDR3 contains 12 residues. Trimming took 4 bases from V and 1 from J, leaving 7 bases between them.

This clonotype was observed many times. The chain has TRBV29-1 and TRBJ2-3; D uncertain. The CDR3 runs to 12 residues. Germline lookup yields CDR1 SQVTM and CDR2 ANQGSEA. The ends were cut back, 7 bases at V and 0 bases at J, with 8 bases in the middle. The CDR3: CSADLSTDTQYF. The DNA for the CDR3 is TGCAGCGCAGATCTCAGCACAGATACGCAGTATTTT.

Remarks on this clonotype: Germline is not matched at one junction end, which may reflect a read error. CDR3 DNA sequence: TGTGCCAGCAGCCCAGATGGATTCGCTGGGGCCAACTTCCTGACTTTC. It specifies CASSPDGFAGANFLTF. The chain joins TRBV11-2 to TRBJ2-6, with D possibly TRBD1 on 5 matching bases. This CDR3 region has 16 residues. CDR1 and CDR2 (germline): SGHAT, FQNNGV. The variable domain in full, completed from reference TRBV11-2 and TRBJ2-6, reads EAGVAQSPRYKIIEKRQSVAFWCNPISGHATLYWYQQILGQGPKLLIQFQNNGVVDDSQLPKDRFSAERLKGVDSTLKIQPAKLEDSAVYLCASSPDGFAGANFLTFGAGSRLTVL.

The V gene is TRBV28, the J gene TRBJ2-7; TRBD2 matches at 13 bases. Germline trimming cut 1 base from V and 0 bases from J; bases unmatched to any gene: 9. Germline CDR1 and CDR2: MDHEN and SYDVKM. The CDR3 runs to 19 residues. DNA of the CDR3: TGTGCCAGCAGTTTATTCTGGACTAGCGGGAGTCGTAGCTCCTACGAGCAGTACTTC. Its translation is CASSLFWTSGSRSSYEQYF.

There are a few counts of this clonotype. This chain joins TRBV5-1 and TRBJ2-3, with 7 bases identical to TRBD2. There are 15 residues in the CDR3. CDR1 and CDR2 from the germline V gene are SGHRS and YFSETQ. After removal of 4 bases from V and 4 bases from J, the junction contained 9 bases not matched to a gene. This chain's CDR3 is CASSLLARRPDTQYF. Here the CDR3 DNA reads TGCGCCAGCAGCCTACTAGCGAGACGCCCAGATACGCAGTATTTT.

The chain employs TRBV27 and TRBJ2-3; D remains ambiguous. Trimming stripped 0 bases from V and 6 bases from J, with 7 bases between. Germline V gives CDR1 MNHEY, CDR2 SMNVEV (reference sequence). The CDR3 length is 13 residues. DNA of the CDR3: TGTGCCAGCAGTTTATCTGGGCAGGATACGCAGTATTTT. Its protein product is CASSLSGQDTQYF.

V gene TRBV10-3 combines with J gene TRBJ2-2; 9 bases are a match to TRBD2. With V trimmed by 3 bases and J by 3 bases, 5 bases remained unmatched. The CDR3 is made up of 16 amino acids. In germline, CDR1 is ENHRY, CDR2 SYGVKD. CDR3 protein: CAISEMSSGDTGELFF. The CDR3 DNA reads TGTGCCATCAGTGAAATGTCTAGCGGGGACACCGGGGAGCTGTTTTTT.